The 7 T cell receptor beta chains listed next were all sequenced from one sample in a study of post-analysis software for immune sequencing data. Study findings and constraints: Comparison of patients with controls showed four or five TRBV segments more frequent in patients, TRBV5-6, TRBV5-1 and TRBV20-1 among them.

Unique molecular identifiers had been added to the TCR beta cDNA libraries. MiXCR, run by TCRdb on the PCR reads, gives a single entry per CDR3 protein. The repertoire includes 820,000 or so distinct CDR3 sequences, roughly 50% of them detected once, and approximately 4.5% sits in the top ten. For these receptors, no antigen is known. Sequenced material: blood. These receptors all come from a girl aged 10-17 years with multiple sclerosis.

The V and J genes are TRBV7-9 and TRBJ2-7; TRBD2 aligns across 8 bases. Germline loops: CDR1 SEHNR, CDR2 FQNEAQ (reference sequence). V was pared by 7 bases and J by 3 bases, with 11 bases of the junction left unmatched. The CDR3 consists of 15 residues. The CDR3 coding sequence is TGTGCCAGCACACAGGGCCAGCGGGAGCGCTACGAGCAGTACTTC. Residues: CASTQGQRERYEQYF.

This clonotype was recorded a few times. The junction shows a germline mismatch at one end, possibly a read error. The CDR3 DNA reads as TGTGCCGGCAGCGCGGGCGAGCAGTACTTC. Protein sequence: CAGSAGEQYF. This rearrangement joins TRBV6-4 to TRBJ2-7, with TRBD2 as a possible D gene (5 bases). The CDR3 totals 10 residues. CDR1 and CDR2 (germline): MRHNA, SNTAGT.

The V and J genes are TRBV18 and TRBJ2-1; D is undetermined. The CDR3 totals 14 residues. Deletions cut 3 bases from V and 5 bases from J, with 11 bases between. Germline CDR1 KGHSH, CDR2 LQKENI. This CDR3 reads CASSPLTGNNEQFF. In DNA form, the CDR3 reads TGTGCCAGCTCACCCCTGACTGGGAACAATGAGCAGTTCTTC.

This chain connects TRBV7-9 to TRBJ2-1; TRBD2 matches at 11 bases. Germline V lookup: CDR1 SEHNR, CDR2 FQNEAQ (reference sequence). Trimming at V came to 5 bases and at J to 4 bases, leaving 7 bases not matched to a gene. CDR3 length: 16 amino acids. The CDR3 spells CASSDTGTSGYNEQFF. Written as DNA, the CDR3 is TGTGCCAGCAGCGATACCGGGACTAGCGGATACAATGAGCAGTTCTTC.

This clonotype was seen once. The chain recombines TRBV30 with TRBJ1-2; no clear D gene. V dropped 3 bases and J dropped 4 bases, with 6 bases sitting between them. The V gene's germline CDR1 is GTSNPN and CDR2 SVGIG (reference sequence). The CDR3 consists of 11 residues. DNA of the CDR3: TGTGCCTGGAGAAGAAGCTATGGCTACACCTTC. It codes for CAWRRSYGYTF. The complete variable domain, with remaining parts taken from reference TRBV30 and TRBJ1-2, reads SQTIHQWPATLVQPVGSPLSLECTVEGTSNPNLYWYRQAAGRGLQLLFYSVGIGQISSEVPQNLSASRPQDRQFILSSKKLLLSDSGFYLCAWRRSYGYTFGSGTRLTVV.

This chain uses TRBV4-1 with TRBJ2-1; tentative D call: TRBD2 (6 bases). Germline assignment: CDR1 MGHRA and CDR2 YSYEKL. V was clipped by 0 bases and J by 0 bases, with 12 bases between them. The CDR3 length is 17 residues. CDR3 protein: CASSQDRAGSSYNEQFF. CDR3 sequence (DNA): TGCGCCAGCAGCCAAGATCGGGCCGGGAGCTCCTACAATGAGCAGTTCTTC.

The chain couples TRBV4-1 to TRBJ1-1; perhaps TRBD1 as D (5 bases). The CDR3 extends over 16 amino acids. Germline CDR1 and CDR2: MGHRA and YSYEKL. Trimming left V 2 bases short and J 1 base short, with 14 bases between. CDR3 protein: CASSQSTETANTEAFF. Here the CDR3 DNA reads TGCGCCAGCAGCCAATCAACGGAGACAGCGAACACTGAAGCTTTCTTT.